The present T cell receptor (beta chain) was sequenced within a study of cytomegalovirus exposure and HLA in healthy donors. CDR1 LNHDA and CDR2 SQIVND come from the germline V gene (reference sequence). The CDR3 is 14 amino acids. The V end lost 1 base, the J end lost 4 bases, and 9 bases lay between the germline ends. The PCR made use of 60 Vbeta and 13 Jbeta primers. TCRdb's table, derived via immunoSEQ multiplex PCR, lists solely in-frame clones and lacks some. The table shows 150,000 to 200,000 clones, with almost 80% occurring only once. This TCR was recovered from a middle-aged man in good health and CMV-seropositive. The chain employs TRBV19 and TRBJ2-3, with D unclear. The specimen was PBMCs. The chain's CDR3 is CASSIVIAADTQYF. CDR3 in DNA: TGTGCCAGTAGTATAGTAATCGCAGCAGATACGCAGTATTTT.